Listed below are T cell receptor beta chains from one sample, sequenced in a study of glioma-infiltrating T cells after dendritic cell vaccination. Assay: immunoSEQ multiplex PCR; the TCRdb copy retains only in-frame clones and omits some. The table includes under 100,000 clones, more than 70% detected once. The sequencing used blood, collected before dendritic cell vaccination. These receptors all come from a human donor with glioblastoma. Each CDR3 is given with its conserved first and last residue. The D gene is left open where the match is weak. The size of a clone is reported for some rows only, either as once, few or many, or as a class for expanded clones.

d_gene,abundance,j_gene,v_gene,CDR3nt,CDR3aa
TRBD1,NA,TRBJ1-5,TRBV7-6,TGTGCCAGCAGCTGTTACCGGGACAGGGGGAATCAGCCCCAGCATTTT,CASSCYRDRGNQPQHF
NA,NA,TRBJ1-5,TRBV15,TGTGCCACCAACCTAGGGGGGGTAAGCAATCAGCCCCAGCATTTT,CATNLGGVSNQPQHF
NA,once,TRBJ2-5,TRBV5-1,TGCGCCAGCAGCTTGGCAGGGTTCGGAGAGACCCAGTACTTC,CASSLAGFGETQYF
TRBD1,NA,TRBJ1-4,TRBV5-4,TGTGCCAGCAGCATCGACAGGGTGGGAGAAAAACTGTTTTTT,CASSIDRVGEKLFF
TRBD1,once,TRBJ1-2,TRBV7-9,TGTGCCAGCAGCGCACCCGGGACAGCAAACTATGGCTACACCTTC,CASSAPGTANYGYTF
NA,NA,TRBJ1-1,TRBV7-2,TGTGCCAGCAGCCGTGGCCGTACTGAAGCTTTCTTT,CASSRGRTEAFF
TRBD1,NA,TRBJ2-5,TRBV9,TGTGCCAGCAGCGTAGGGACAGGGGGCCCAGAGACCCAGTACTTC,CASSVGTGGPETQYF
NA,NA,TRBJ2-2,TRBV6-6,TGTGCCAGCGCGGGTCCGAACACCGGGGAGCTGTTTTTT,CASAGPNTGELFF
NA,NA,TRBJ2-5,TRBV7-8,TGTGCCAGCAGCTTAGGGGGGGAGGAGACCCAGTACTTC,CASSLGGEETQYF
NA,once,TRBJ2-4,TRBV25-1,TGTGCCAGCAGTCACAACGGGGCCAAAAACATTCAGTACTTC,CASSHNGAKNIQYF
TRBD1,NA,TRBJ1-1,TRBV11-3,TGTGCCAGCAGTTACCCGGGACAGGGTGTTCCTGAAGCTTTCTTT,CASSYPGQGVPEAFF
TRBD1,NA,TRBJ2-2,TRBV7-9,TGTGCCAGCAGCCCTAAGGGACAGCGGAACACCGGGGAGCTGTTTTTT,CASSPKGQRNTGELFF
NA,NA,TRBJ2-2,TRBV18,TGTGCCAGCTCAATACAGGGTAACACCGGGGAGCTGTTTTTT,CASSIQGNTGELFF
NA,NA,TRBJ1-2,TRBV6-1,TGTGCCAGCAGTGGTAGGGGCCTTAATGGCTACACCTTC,CASSGRGLNGYTF
NA,NA,TRBJ1-1,TRBV7-9,TGTGCCAGCAGCCCCTTGGTCAACACGAACACTGAAGCTTTCTTT,CASSPLVNTNTEAFF
NA,NA,TRBJ1-2,TRBV14,TGTGCCAGCAGCCAAGATAGCGGCAGATACTATGGCTACACCTTC,CASSQDSGRYYGYTF
NA,NA,TRBJ2-7,TRBV10-3,TGTGCCACATCAGGGTCCATATCTCCCTACGAGCAGTACTTC,CATSGSISPYEQYF
NA,NA,TRBJ2-3,TRBV5-1,TGCGCCAGCAGCCCGAGGGACTCTGCGAGCACAGATACGCAGTATTTT,CASSPRDSASTDTQYF
NA,NA,TRBJ2-7,TRBV30,TGTGCCTGGAGTTTTACCGGGACAAAAGTCTACGAGCAGTACTTC,CAWSFTGTKVYEQYF
NA,NA,TRBJ1-1,TRBV5-4,TGTGCCAGCAGCTTGGGGACACGGCCGAACACTGAAGCTTTCTTT,CASSLGTRPNTEAFF
TRBD1,NA,TRBJ2-3,TRBV4-2,TGTGCCAGCAGCCAAGACCCGGGACAGGGGCCCGCAGATACGCAGTATTTT,CASSQDPGQGPADTQYF
NA,few,TRBJ1-2,TRBV7-2,TGTGCCAGCAGCCCCGGGGGTAGGGGACGGTATAGCTCTAACTATGGCTACACCTTC,CASSPGGRGRYSSNYGYTF
TRBD2,NA,TRBJ2-1,TRBV10-3,TGTGCCATCAGTGCGGGGACTAGCGGGAGAACAGCCTACAATGAGCAGTTCTTC,CAISAGTSGRTAYNEQFF
NA,NA,TRBJ1-1,TRBV21-1,TGTGCCAGCAGCTCCCGTATGGCGGGTAGGGTCACTGAAGCTTTCTTT,CASSSRMAGRVTEAFF
NA,NA,TRBJ1-6,TRBV6-1,TGTGCCAGTGACCAGGATTCACCCCTCCACTTT,CASDQDSPLHF
NA,NA,TRBJ1-6,TRBV6-1,TGTGCCACGAAGGACATATCTAATTCACCCCTCCACTTT,CATKDISNSPLHF
NA,NA,TRBJ1-2,TRBV10-3,TGTGCCATCAGTGAGTCTAGCGAGGGTAACTATGGCTACACCTTC,CAISESSEGNYGYTF
NA,NA,TRBJ2-3,TRBV6-5,TGTGCCAGCAGTCTTCAGGGGATAACAGATACGCAGTATTTT,CASSLQGITDTQYF
NA,NA,TRBJ2-7,TRBV19,TGTGCCAGTTCTCCGACGAAGGCGGGGGAGCAGTACTTC,CASSPTKAGEQYF
NA,NA,TRBJ1-3,TRBV6-1,TGTGCCAGCAGTGAAGGACAGCTAGCGGGAAACACCATATATTTT,CASSEGQLAGNTIYF
NA,NA,TRBJ2-2,TRBV4-2,TGTGCCAGCAGCCAAGAAGGGGCGGGTAGCGGCACCGGGGAGCTGTTTTTT,CASSQEGAGSGTGELFF
TRBD1,once,TRBJ2-6,TRBV5-1,TGCGCCAGCAGCGTTCGACAGGGGACAAGTTCTGGGGCCAACGTCCTGACTTTC,CASSVRQGTSSGANVLTF
TRBD1,few,TRBJ2-5,TRBV10-3,TGTGCCATCAGTGACAGTCCCGGACAGGCCACACAAGAGACCCAGTACTTC,CAISDSPGQATQETQYF
TRBD1,NA,TRBJ2-7,TRBV2,TGTGCCAGCAAAAGCGACAGGGACTACGAGCAGTACTTC,CASKSDRDYEQYF
TRBD1,NA,TRBJ2-7,TRBV4-1,TGCGCCAGCAGCTCCGGGACAGGGGCCTACGAGCAGTACTTC,CASSSGTGAYEQYF
TRBD2,NA,TRBJ2-1,TRBV6-5,TGTGCCAGCAGCCGTCCTCTAGCGGGGCGGGTTGAGCAGTTCTTC,CASSRPLAGRVEQFF
NA,NA,TRBJ1-1,TRBV6-5,TGTGCCAGCAGTTACGGCCCCAGGACTGAAGCTTTCTTT,CASSYGPRTEAFF
NA,NA,TRBJ2-3,TRBV2,TGTGCCAGCAGCTCGACAGAGAGCACAGATACGCAGTATTTT,CASSSTESTDTQYF